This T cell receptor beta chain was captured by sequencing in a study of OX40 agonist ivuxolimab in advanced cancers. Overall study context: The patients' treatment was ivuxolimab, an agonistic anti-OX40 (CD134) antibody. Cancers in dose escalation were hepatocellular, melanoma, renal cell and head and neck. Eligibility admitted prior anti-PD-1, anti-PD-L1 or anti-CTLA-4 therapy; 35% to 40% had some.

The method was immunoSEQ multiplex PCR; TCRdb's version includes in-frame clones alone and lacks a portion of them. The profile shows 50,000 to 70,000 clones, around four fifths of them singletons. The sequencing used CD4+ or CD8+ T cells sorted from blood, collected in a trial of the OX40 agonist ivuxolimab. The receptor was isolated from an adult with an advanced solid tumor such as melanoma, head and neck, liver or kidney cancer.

The CDR3 is CASRTDRGFRSNQPQHF. CDR3 nucleotides: TGTGCCAGCAGAACTGACAGGGGGTTCCGGAGCAATCAGCCCCAGCATTTT. The gene calls are TRBV2 and TRBJ1-5; 9 positions agree with TRBD1. Trimming removed 6 bases from V and 1 base from J; junction bases left unmatched: 10. The CDR3 extends over 17 amino acids. Germline V gene lookup returns CDR1 SNHLY and CDR2 FYNNEI.